Included here is one TCR beta chain sequence, with context. Its matching antigen is unknown. Germline V gene data show CDR1 as SEHNR and CDR2 as FQNEAQ (reference sequence). Between the trimmed V and J ends, which lost 5 bases and 2 bases, there was a span of 17 bases. This CDR3 has 16 amino acids. The data are from a study of CD8+ T cells in alopecia areata. Study-wide context: Tofacitinib therapy took 6 to 18 months; 6 months off drug came after.

RNA was isolated and reverse transcribed to cDNA, the sequencing template. Repertoires were generated with immunoSEQ multiplex PCR, while TCRdb's copy carries only in-frame clones and drops some. The sample has about 150,000 clones, about 90% seen once. The study's findings and limits: Researchers reported that TCR sharing among patients proved less clear than in mice, possibly HLA-linked. Clonality in lesional scalp, especially alopecia totalis/universalis, exceeded that of normal scalp. Scalp specimens additionally yield sequences from normal skin's resident alphabeta T cells.

This chain uses TRBV7-9 with TRBJ2-3, with D hard to call. The receptor comes from a human donor with alopecia areata. This sample comprised CD8+ T cells sorted from blood, obtained at week 0. DNA for the CDR3: TGTGCCAGCAGCCCGTGGGGTGAGGAGCTCACAGATACGCAGTATTTT. Translation: CASSPWGEELTDTQYF.